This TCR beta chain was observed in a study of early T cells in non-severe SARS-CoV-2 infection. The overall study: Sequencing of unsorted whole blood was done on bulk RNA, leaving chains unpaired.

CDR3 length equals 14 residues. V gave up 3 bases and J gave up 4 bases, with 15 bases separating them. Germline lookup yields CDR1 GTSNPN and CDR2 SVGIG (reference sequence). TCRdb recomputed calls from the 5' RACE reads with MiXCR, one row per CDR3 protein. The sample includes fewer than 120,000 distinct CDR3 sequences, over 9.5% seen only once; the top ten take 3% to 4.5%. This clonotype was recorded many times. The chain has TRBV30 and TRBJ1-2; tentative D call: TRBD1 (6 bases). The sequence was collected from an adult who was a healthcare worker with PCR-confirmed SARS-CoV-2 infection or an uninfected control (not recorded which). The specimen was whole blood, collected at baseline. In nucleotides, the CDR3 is TGTGCCTGGAGCGCAGGGGCCGGCGGCTATGGCTACACCTTC. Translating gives CAWSAGAGGYGYTF.